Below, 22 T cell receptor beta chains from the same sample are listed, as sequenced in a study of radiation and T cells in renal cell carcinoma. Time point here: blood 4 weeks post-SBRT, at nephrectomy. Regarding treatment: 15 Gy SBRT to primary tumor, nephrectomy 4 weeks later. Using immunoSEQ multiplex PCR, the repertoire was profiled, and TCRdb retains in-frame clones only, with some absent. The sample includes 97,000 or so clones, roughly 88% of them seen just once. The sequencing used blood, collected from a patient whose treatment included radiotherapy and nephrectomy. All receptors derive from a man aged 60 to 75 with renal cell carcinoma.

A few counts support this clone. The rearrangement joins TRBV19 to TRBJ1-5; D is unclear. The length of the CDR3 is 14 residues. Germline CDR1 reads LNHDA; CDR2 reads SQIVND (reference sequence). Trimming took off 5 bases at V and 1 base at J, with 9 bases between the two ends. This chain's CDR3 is CASSLGRSNQPQHF. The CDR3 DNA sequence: TGTGCCAGTAGTCTTGGGCGGAGCAATCAGCCCCAGCATTTT.

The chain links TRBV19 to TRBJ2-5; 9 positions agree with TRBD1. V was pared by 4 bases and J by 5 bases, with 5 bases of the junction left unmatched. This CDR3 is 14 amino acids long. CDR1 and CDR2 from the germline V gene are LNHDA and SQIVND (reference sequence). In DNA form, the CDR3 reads TGTGCCAGTAGTACCCAACAGGGGGCTGAGACCCAGTACTTC. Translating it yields CASSTQQGAETQYF.

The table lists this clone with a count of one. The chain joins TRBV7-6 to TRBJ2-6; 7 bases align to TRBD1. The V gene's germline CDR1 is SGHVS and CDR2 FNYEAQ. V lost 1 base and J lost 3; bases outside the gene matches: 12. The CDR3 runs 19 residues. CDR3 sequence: CASSLEMKGAPVGANVLTF. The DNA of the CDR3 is TGTGCCAGCAGCTTAGAAATGAAGGGGGCGCCGGTTGGGGCCAACGTCCTGACTTTC.

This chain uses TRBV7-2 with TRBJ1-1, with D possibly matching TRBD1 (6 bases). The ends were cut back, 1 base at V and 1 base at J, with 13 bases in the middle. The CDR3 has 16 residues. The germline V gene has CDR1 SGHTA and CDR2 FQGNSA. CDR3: CASSLGVTGPNTEAFF. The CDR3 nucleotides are TGTGCCAGCAGCTTAGGGGTAACAGGGCCGAACACTGAAGCTTTCTTT.

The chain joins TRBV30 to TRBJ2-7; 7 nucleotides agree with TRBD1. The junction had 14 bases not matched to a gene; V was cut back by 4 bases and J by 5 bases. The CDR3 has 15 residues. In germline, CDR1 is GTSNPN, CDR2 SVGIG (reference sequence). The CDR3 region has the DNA TGTGCCTGGACCAAGTCGACAGGGACATTACACGAGCAGTACTTC. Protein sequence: CAWTKSTGTLHEQYF.

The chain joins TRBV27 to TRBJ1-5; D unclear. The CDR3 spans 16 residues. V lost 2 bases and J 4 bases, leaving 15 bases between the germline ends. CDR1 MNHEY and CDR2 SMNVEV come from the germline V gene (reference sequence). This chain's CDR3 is CASSLRWPAENQPQHF. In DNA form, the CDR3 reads TGTGCCAGCAGTTTACGGTGGCCAGCCGAGAATCAGCCCCAGCATTTT.

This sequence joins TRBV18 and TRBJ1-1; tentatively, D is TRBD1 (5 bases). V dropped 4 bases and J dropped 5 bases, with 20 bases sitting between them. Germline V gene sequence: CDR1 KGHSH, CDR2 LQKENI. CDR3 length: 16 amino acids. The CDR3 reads CASSRDLEGAGTEAFF. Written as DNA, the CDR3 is TGTGCCAGCTCACGCGACCTGGAAGGGGCTGGGACTGAAGCTTTCTTT.

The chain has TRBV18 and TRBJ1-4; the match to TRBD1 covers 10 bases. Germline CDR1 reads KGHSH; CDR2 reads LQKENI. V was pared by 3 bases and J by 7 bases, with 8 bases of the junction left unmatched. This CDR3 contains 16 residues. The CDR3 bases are TGTGCCAGCTCACCGGTCACGGGACAGGGGACTGAAAAACTGTTTTTT. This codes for CASSPVTGQGTEKLFF.

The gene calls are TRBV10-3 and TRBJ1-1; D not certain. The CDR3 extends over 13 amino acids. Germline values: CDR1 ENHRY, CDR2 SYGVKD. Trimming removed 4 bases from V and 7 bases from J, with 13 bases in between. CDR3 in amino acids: CAISVVGDGEAFF. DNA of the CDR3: TGTGCCATCAGTGTTGTAGGAGACGGTGAAGCTTTCTTT.

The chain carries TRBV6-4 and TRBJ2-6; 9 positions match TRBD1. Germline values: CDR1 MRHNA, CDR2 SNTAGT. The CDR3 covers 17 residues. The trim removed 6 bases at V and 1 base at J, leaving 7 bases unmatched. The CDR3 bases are TGTGCCAGCAGCAGGGACAGGGCCGGATCTGGGGCCAACGTCCTGACTTTC. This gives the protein CASSRDRAGSGANVLTF.

As DNA, the CDR3 is TGCGCCAGCAGCCAAGTCTACACGACTCTCATGAACACTGAAGCTTTCTTT. Translated, it gives CASSQVYTTLMNTEAFF. V and J are TRBV4-1 and TRBJ1-1, with D unclear. Germline V CDR1 and CDR2: MGHRA, YSYEKL. Deletions cut 1 base from V and 0 bases from J, with 15 bases between. The CDR3 is 17 residues long.

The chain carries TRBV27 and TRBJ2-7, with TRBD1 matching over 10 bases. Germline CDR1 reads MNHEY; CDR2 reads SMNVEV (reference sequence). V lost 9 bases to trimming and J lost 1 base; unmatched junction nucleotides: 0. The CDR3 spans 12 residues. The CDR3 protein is CARDRGSYEQYF. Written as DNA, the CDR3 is TGTGCCAGGGACAGGGGGTCCTACGAGCAGTACTTC.

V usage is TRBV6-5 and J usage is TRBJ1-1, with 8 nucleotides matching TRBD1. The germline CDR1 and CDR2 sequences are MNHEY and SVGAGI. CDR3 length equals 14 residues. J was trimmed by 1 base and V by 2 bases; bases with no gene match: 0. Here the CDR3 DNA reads TGTGCCAGCAGTTACCAGGGGGCGAACACTGAAGCTTTCTTT. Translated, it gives CASSYQGANTEAFF.

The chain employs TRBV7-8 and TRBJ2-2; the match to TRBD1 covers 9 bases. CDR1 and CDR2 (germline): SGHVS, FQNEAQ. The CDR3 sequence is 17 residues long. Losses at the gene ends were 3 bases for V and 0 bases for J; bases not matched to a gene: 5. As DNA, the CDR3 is TGTGCCAGCAGCTTGAAGGGACAGGGCGCGAACACCGGGGAGCTGTTTTTT. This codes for CASSLKGQGANTGELFF.

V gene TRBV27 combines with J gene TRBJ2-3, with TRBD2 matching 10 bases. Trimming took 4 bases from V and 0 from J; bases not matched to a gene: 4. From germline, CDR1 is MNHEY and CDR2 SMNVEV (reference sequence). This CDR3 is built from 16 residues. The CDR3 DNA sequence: TGTGCCAGCAGTTCTCGGACTAGCGGTAGCACAGATACGCAGTATTTT. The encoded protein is CASSSRTSGSTDTQYF.

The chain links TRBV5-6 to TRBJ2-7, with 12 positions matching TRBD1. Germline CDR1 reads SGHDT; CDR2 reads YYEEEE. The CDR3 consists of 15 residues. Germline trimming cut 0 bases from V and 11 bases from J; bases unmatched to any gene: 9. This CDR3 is CASSLGVGTGGAEYF. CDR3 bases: TGTGCCAGCAGCTTGGGAGTAGGGACAGGGGGCGCGGAGTACTTC.

The CDR3 is CASSLTGGAGVNTYEQYF. As DNA, the CDR3 is TGTGCCAGCAGCCTTACAGGGGGAGCGGGAGTCAATACCTACGAGCAGTACTTC. V and J are TRBV7-2 and TRBJ2-7; possibly TRBD1 or TRBD2 for D (8 bases each). Germline V lookup: CDR1 SGHTA, CDR2 FQGNSA. CDR3 size: 18 residues. V was cut by 5 bases and J by 2 bases, with 25 bases left in between. The full variable domain, completed using reference TRBV7-2 and TRBJ2-7, is GAGVSQSPSNKVTEKGKDVELRCDPISGHTALYWYRQSLGQGLEFLIYFQGNSAPDKSGLPSDRFSAERTGGSVSTLTIQRTQQEDSAVYLCASSLTGGAGVNTYEQYFGPGTRLTVT.

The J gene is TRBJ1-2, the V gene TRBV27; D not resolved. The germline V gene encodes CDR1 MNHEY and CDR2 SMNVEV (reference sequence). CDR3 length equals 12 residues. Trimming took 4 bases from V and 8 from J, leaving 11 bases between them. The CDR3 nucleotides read TGTGCCAGCAGTTCGGGCCTCAGGGGCTACACCTTC. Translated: CASSSGLRGYTF.

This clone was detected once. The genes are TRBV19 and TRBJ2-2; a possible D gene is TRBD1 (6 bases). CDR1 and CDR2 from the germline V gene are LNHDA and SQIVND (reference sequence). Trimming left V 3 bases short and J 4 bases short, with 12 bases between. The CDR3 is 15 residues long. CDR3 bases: TGTGCCAGTAGTATGGGGGACACCTTCACCGGGGAGCTGTTTTTT. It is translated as CASSMGDTFTGELFF.

The chain's CDR3 is CASSLGQGENQPQHF. Here the CDR3 DNA reads TGTGCCAGCAGCTTAGGGCAGGGGGAGAATCAGCCCCAGCATTTT. V is TRBV7-9 and J is TRBJ1-5; 7 bases align to TRBD1. CDR1 and CDR2 (germline): SEHNR, FQNEAQ (reference sequence). This CDR3 is 15 amino acids long. The V and J ends lost 1 base and 4 bases, in that order; junction bases with no gene match: 4.

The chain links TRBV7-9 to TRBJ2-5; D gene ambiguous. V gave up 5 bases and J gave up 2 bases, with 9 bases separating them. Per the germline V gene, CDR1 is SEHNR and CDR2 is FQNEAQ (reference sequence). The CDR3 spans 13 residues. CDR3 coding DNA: TGTGCCAGCAGCCAAGGCGTTCAAGAGACCCAGTACTTC. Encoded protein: CASSQGVQETQYF.

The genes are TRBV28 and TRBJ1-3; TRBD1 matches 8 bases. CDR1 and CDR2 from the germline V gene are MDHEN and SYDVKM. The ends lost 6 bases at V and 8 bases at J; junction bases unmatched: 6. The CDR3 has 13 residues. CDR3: CASRTGQGDTIYF. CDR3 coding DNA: TGTGCCAGCAGGACCGGACAGGGAGACACCATATATTTT.